The 31 T cell receptor beta chains listed next were all sequenced from one sample in a study of blood T cells in healthy people across ages (dated by TCRdb to the mid-2010s). The receptor library was made with 5' RACE. Sequencing took place on an Illumina HiSeq 2500. A second roughly 7 to 11 cycle PCR used a sample-barcoded 5' primer and a J-beta primer mix. TCRdb reran the public reads through fastp at Q25 and MiXCR, keeping productive beta chains. A single entry per CDR3 protein holds the most common genes and DNA from its merged rows. This sample is represented by 980,000 or so distinct CDR3 sequences; roughly 48% of them were singletons. The leading ten clones occupy around 15% of the sample. Specimen: blood. The receptors derive from a man aged 30 to 39 in good health.

This clonotype was seen only a few times. This chain uses TRBV6-2 or TRBV6-3 with TRBJ1-2, with a weak D call TRBD1 (5 bases). This CDR3 is built from 13 residues. Germline V CDR1 and CDR2: MNHEY, SVGEGT. The V and J ends lost 2 bases and 8 bases respectively, with 12 bases between them. The CDR3 loop reads CASSYGSRDGYTF. CDR3 in DNA: TGTGCCAGCAGTTACGGATCCCGGGACGGCTACACCTTC.

This clonotype was counted ten times or more. This chain links TRBV7-6 with TRBJ2-1; D may match TRBD1 or TRBD2 (5 bases each). CDR1 and CDR2 (germline): SGHVS, FNYEAQ. This CDR3 spans 15 amino acids. V dropped 3 bases and J dropped 8 bases, with 17 bases sitting between them. CDR3 loop: CASSFGTDEDDEQFF. CDR3 DNA sequence: TGTGCCAGCAGCTTCGGGACGGACGAGGACGATGAGCAGTTCTTC.

The chain uses TRBV5-4 and TRBJ2-5; TRBD1 matches 8 bases. CDR1 SGHNT and CDR2 YYREEE come from the germline V gene (reference sequence). The CDR3 extends over 16 amino acids. J was trimmed by 4 bases and V by 2 bases; bases with no gene match: 10. The CDR3 region is CASSFGPDRVGETQYF. For the CDR3, the DNA is TGTGCCAGCAGCTTTGGCCCGGACAGGGTAGGAGAGACCCAGTACTTC.

The J gene is TRBJ2-1, the V gene TRBV6-6, with a possible D match to TRBD1 (5 bases). Deletions cut 6 bases from V and 5 bases from J, with 14 bases between. The CDR3 consists of 14 residues. Germline V gives CDR1 MNHNY, CDR2 SVGAGI (reference sequence). CDR3 nucleotides: TGTGCCAGCAGGGCACAGGATCCGGACAATGAGCAGTTCTTC. Translating gives CASRAQDPDNEQFF.

This clonotype came up a few times. This chain uses TRBV6-5 with TRBJ2-1; unclear D gene. The CDR3 extends over 15 amino acids. V lost 6 bases and J 4 bases, leaving 16 bases between the germline ends. The germline gives CDR1 MNHEY, CDR2 SVGAGI. This chain's CDR3 is CASSPTQTPYNEQFF. The CDR3 bases are TGTGCCAGCAGCCCGACTCAAACCCCTTACAATGAGCAGTTCTTC.

This clonotype has a handful of counts. The J gene is TRBJ2-1, the V gene TRBV15; TRBD1 aligns across 8 bases. The germline V gene encodes CDR1 LNHNV and CDR2 YYDKDF (reference sequence). This CDR3 is built from 14 residues. V shed 4 bases and J 15 bases; nucleotides not matched to a gene: 14. The CDR3: CATSTSYTGQGRFF. The CDR3 region has the DNA TGTGCCACCAGCACCTCATATACAGGACAGGGTAGGTTCTTC.

V gene TRBV5-1 combines with J gene TRBJ1-1; D call uncertain. The CDR3 runs 17 residues. Trimming cost V 3 bases and J 0 bases, with 18 bases left between them. Germline V gene lookup returns CDR1 SGHRS and CDR2 YFSETQ. The CDR3 DNA sequence: TGCGCCAGCAGCTCACGCGACGGGTCTGCGGTGAACACTGAAGCTTTCTTT. Protein: CASSSRDGSAVNTEAFF.

This clonotype occurred a few times. CDR3 DNA sequence: TGTGCCAGCAGCTTCCAGCGGGGACACGAGCAGTACTTC. Amino acids: CASSFQRGHEQYF. The chain has TRBV7-2 and TRBJ2-7, with 7 bases fitting TRBD2. CDR3 length equals 13 residues. V shed 3 bases and J 5 bases; nucleotides not matched to a gene: 4. From germline, CDR1 is SGHTA and CDR2 FQGNSA. Using reference TRBV7-2 and TRBJ2-7 for the parts outside the CDR3, the full variable domain is GAGVSQSPSNKVTEKGKDVELRCDPISGHTALYWYRQSLGQGLEFLIYFQGNSAPDKSGLPSDRFSAERTGGSVSTLTIQRTQQEDSAVYLCASSFQRGHEQYFGPGTRLTVT.

This clonotype appeared a few times. The V call is TRBV9, the J call TRBJ2-2; TRBD2 agrees at 9 bases. The CDR3 loop spans 15 amino acids. V dropped 4 bases and J dropped 2; count of bases not matched to a gene: 3. Germline CDR1 SGDLS, CDR2 YYNGEE. CDR3 sequence reads: CASSSLAGNTGELFF. The CDR3 region has the DNA TGTGCCAGCAGCTCTCTAGCGGGAAACACCGGGGAGCTGTTTTTT.

The V call is TRBV7-2, the J call TRBJ2-3, with 8 bases matching TRBD2. The CDR3 loop spans 16 amino acids. J was trimmed by 4 bases and V by 0 bases; bases with no gene match: 6. The germline CDR1 and CDR2 sequences are SGHTA and FQGNSA. The CDR3 bases are TGTGCCAGCAGCTTAGCTCCCGGGGGGGCGCCAGATACGCAGTATTTT. Amino acids: CASSLAPGGAPDTQYF.

The chain combines TRBV12-3 or TRBV12-4 with TRBJ1-1, with a weak D call TRBD1 (6 bases). The CDR3 sequence is 15 residues long. Trimming took 0 bases from V and 8 from J, leaving 16 bases between them. Here the CDR3 reads CASSLAWGANCEAFF. In nucleotides, the CDR3 is TGTGCCAGCAGTTTAGCGTGGGGGGCCAACTGCGAAGCTTTCTTT.

The chain couples TRBV6-5 to TRBJ1-4, with D perhaps TRBD1 (5 bases). The germline gives CDR1 MNHEY, CDR2 SVGAGI. The CDR3 spans 14 residues. V gave up 2 bases and J gave up 4 bases, with 8 bases separating them. In DNA form, the CDR3 reads TGTGCCAGCAGTTACCGACAGATTAATGAAAAACTGTTTTTT. It encodes CASSYRQINEKLFF.

This chain uses TRBV5-1 with TRBJ2-3, with D possibly TRBD2 on 6 matching bases. This CDR3 is built from 15 residues. Trimming removed 0 bases at V and 0 bases at J, with 8 bases between. Germline-derived CDR1 and CDR2 are SGHRS and YFSETQ. The CDR3 DNA reads as TGCGCCAGCAGCTTGGAGGACTACAGCACAGATACGCAGTATTTT. Encoded protein: CASSLEDYSTDTQYF.

The J gene is TRBJ2-1, the V gene TRBV4-2, with 12 bases aligning to TRBD2. TRBJ2-7 matches the DNA end more closely, so the J call is doubtful. The CDR3 consists of 17 residues. Germline loops: CDR1 LGHNA, CDR2 YNFKEQ. The DNA for the CDR3 is TGTGCCAGCAGCCAAGGTGGACTAGCGGGACCCTACAATGAGCAGTACTTC. This sequence encodes CASSQGGLAGPYNEQYF.

In nucleotides, the CDR3 is TGCAGTGCTAGACCAGCGGCAGGGGATACAGATACGCAGTATTTT. It yields the protein CSARPAAGDTDTQYF. The chain recombines TRBV20-1 with TRBJ2-3; perhaps TRBD1 as D (6 bases). Per the germline V gene, CDR1 is DFQATT and CDR2 is SNEGSKA (reference sequence). CDR3 length: 15 amino acids. Trimming removed 2 bases from V and 3 bases from J, with 15 bases in between.

The chain links TRBV20-1 to TRBJ2-7, with 10 bases identical to TRBD1. Germline values: CDR1 DFQATT, CDR2 SNEGSKA (reference sequence). The V gene end was trimmed by 4 bases and the J gene end by 4 bases; junction bases not matched to a gene: 10. The CDR3 has 15 residues. The CDR3 reads CSAMRTGGIIYEQYF. CDR3 DNA: TGCAGTGCTATGCGGACAGGGGGAATAATTTACGAGCAGTACTTC.

The chain carries TRBV6-2 or TRBV6-3 and TRBJ2-3; D might be TRBD2 (6 bases). Germline V gene lookup returns CDR1 MNHEY and CDR2 SVGEGT. The CDR3 consists of 16 residues. V was trimmed by 7 bases and J by 4 bases, leaving 21 bases between them. CDR3 bases: TGTGCCAGCACCCAGGCGGGACGGCTGTCGGCAGATACGCAGTATTTT. It codes for CASTQAGRLSADTQYF.

The rearrangement uses TRBV6-5 and TRBJ2-7, with D possibly TRBD1 on 5 matching bases. This CDR3 comprises 14 residues. V shed 3 bases and J shed 0 bases, with 9 bases lying between them. CDR1 is MNHEY, CDR2 SVGAGI, per germline. This CDR3 is CASSYLGDSYEQYF. The CDR3 DNA is TGTGCCAGCAGTTATCTAGGGGACTCCTACGAGCAGTACTTC.

The V and J genes are TRBV5-5 and TRBJ1-6; 11 positions agree with TRBD1. Per the germline V gene, CDR1 is SGHKS and CDR2 is YYEKEE (reference sequence). The CDR3 loop spans 14 amino acids. The J segment lost 12 bases and the V segment lost 3 bases, leaving 5 bases of the junction unmatched. CDR3 sequence reads: CASSSTGQGGPLHF. CDR3 sequence (DNA): TGTGCCAGCAGCTCCACGGGACAGGGGGGACCCCTCCACTTT.

The chain is built from TRBV20-1 and TRBJ1-1, with a tentative D call TRBD1 (5 bases). This CDR3 has 13 residues. Germline values: CDR1 DFQATT, CDR2 SNEGSKA (reference sequence). The DNA for the CDR3 is TGCAGGCCTGAAGGGACGTTGAACACTGAAGCTTTCTTT. Translating gives CRPEGTLNTEAFF.

The chain carries TRBV4-2 and TRBJ1-2, with D perhaps TRBD1 (6 bases). Trimming cost V 3 bases and J 5 bases, with 10 bases left between them. CDR3 length: 13 amino acids. Germline V gene sequence: CDR1 LGHNA, CDR2 YNFKEQ. CDR3 bases: TGTGCCAGCAGCCAGGGGGCGAAGTATGGCTACACCTTC. Translated, it gives CASSQGAKYGYTF.

This clonotype was seen only a few times. The gene calls are TRBV21-1 and TRBJ2-7. TRBV21-1 represents a pseudogene. The CDR3 loop spans 14 amino acids. In nucleotides, the CDR3 is TGTGCCAGCAGCAAAAAGAGCCAGCTCTACGAGCAGTACTTC. This codes for CASSKKSQLYEQYF.

The chain combines TRBV7-2 with TRBJ2-1; a possible D gene is TRBD2 (5 bases). The germline V and J ends were trimmed by 1 base and 9 bases, with 16 bases remaining between them. Germline V gene sequence: CDR1 SGHTA, CDR2 FQGNSA. The CDR3 extends over 15 amino acids. The CDR3 DNA follows: TGTGCCAGCAGCTTAGGGCTGGGAGCCCGGGGTGAGCAGTTCTTC. Protein product: CASSLGLGARGEQFF.

The V call is TRBV7-8, the J call TRBJ2-1; D uncertain. This CDR3 has 15 amino acids. The V and J ends lost 2 bases and 9 bases respectively, with 17 bases between them. CDR1 and CDR2 (germline): SGHVS, FQNEAQ. DNA of the CDR3: TGTGCCAGCAGCTTATTCATGGGGTATGTGGGTGAGCAGTTCTTC. Protein sequence: CASSLFMGYVGEQFF. Variable domain in full (rest from reference TRBV7-8 and TRBJ2-1): GAGVSQSPRYKVAKRGQDVALRCDPISGHVSLFWYQQALGQGPEFLTYFQNEAQLDKSGLPSDRFFAERPEGSVSTLKIQRTQQEDSAVYLCASSLFMGYVGEQFFGPGTRLTVL.

This rearrangement joins TRBV6-1 to TRBJ2-3; the D gene is possibly TRBD1 (5 bases). Looked up from germline, CDR1 is MNHNS and CDR2 is SASEGT. This CDR3 is 16 amino acids long. Trimming stripped 6 bases from V and 1 base from J, with 17 bases between. CDR3 protein: CASRYQGIGRTDTQYF. DNA of the CDR3: TGTGCCAGCAGGTATCAGGGTATTGGACGCACAGATACGCAGTATTTT.

The chain recombines TRBV5-1 with TRBJ1-1, with a weak D call TRBD1 (5 bases). Germline V gene sequence: CDR1 SGHRS, CDR2 YFSETQ. CDR3 length: 15 amino acids. V was trimmed by 3 bases and J by 6 bases, leaving 18 bases between them. As DNA, the CDR3 is TGCGCCAGCAGCTCCGAAGGGCGGTGGGACGCTGAAGCTTTCTTT. Its protein product is CASSSEGRWDAEAFF.

The rearrangement uses TRBV20-1 and TRBJ2-5, with D perhaps given as TRBD1 or TRBD2 (5 bases each). The DNA end is more similar to TRBJ2-7, so the J call may be wrong. Germline CDR1 and CDR2: DFQATT and SNEGSKA (reference sequence). There are 12 residues in the CDR3. CDR3 in amino acids: CSASFEGHEQYF. DNA for the CDR3: TGCAGTGCTAGTTTCGAGGGGCACGAGCAGTACTTC.

The chain links TRBV7-2 to TRBJ1-1; TRBD1 matches at 7 bases. After removal of 1 base from V and 10 bases from J, the junction contained 9 bases not matched to a gene. The germline gives CDR1 SGHTA, CDR2 FQGNSA. This CDR3 region has 14 residues. The CDR3 DNA reads TGTGCCAGCAGCTTAGAAGCTCAGGGGGTCGGAGCTTTCTTT. It encodes CASSLEAQGVGAFF.

This chain links TRBV10-3 with TRBJ1-4; no clear D gene. CDR3 length: 13 amino acids. CDR1 and CDR2 from the germline V gene are ENHRY and SYGVKD. Trimming removed 10 bases at V and 4 bases at J, with 13 bases between. For the CDR3, the DNA is TGTGCCAACCGGGGTGAACTTAATGAAAAACTGTTTTTT. This encodes CANRGELNEKLFF.

This clonotype occurred a few times. This chain uses TRBV24-1 with TRBJ2-1, with unresolved D. The CDR3 totals 15 residues. Trimming left V 3 bases short and J 7 bases short, with 15 bases between. Per germline, CDR1 KGHDR and CDR2 SFDVKD. The CDR3 DNA is TGTGCCACCAGTGATCGTGTGGGCCCCCGAAATGAGCAGTTCTTC. This encodes CATSDRVGPRNEQFF.

The chain carries TRBV28 and TRBJ1-5; 7 nucleotides align to TRBD1. This CDR3 has 15 residues. Per the germline V gene, CDR1 is MDHEN and CDR2 is SYDVKM. V was clipped by 3 bases and J by 7 bases; unmatched bases: 9. The DNA for the CDR3 is TGTGCCAGCAGTTTTCCAAGGGGGCGGAGACAGCCCCAGCATTTT. This codes for CASSFPRGRRQPQHF.